These T cell receptor beta chains were read from a single sample in a study of Japanese encephalitis immunity and Zika vaccine responses. One entry per CDR3 protein, called by TCRdb with MiXCR from the 5' RACE reads. This sample has over 100 distinct CDR3 sequences, with 10% found just once. The source was antigen-activated CD4+ T cells from blood, cultured, collected during a Zika inactivated vaccine study. The receptor source for this set is an adult man who received an inactivated Zika virus vaccine. The CDR3 runs from the conserved cysteine through the conserved F or W. For some rows the clone size is stated as once, few or many, or as a class when expanded; others skip it.

V gene,J gene,clone size,CDR3 protein
TRBV6-2/TRBV6-3,TRBJ2-3,hyperexpanded,CASSPLAGVGDTQYF
TRBV6-5,TRBJ1-6,large,CASTRGPSINSPLHF
TRBV28,TRBJ1-1,medium-sized,CASSQGDEAFF
TRBV28,TRBJ2-7,few,CASSPLDRYTYEQYF
TRBV14,TRBJ2-7,.,CASSQGGSRSHEQYF
TRBV27,TRBJ1-2,hyperexpanded,CASSSQGRRYTF
TRBV7-8,TRBJ1-6,large,CASSPSTGGYNSPLHF
TRBV28,TRBJ2-1,few,CASTSRRGQGFYEQFF
TRBV10-3,TRBJ1-3,large,CAISGKTGNSGNTIYF
TRBV28,TRBJ1-4,medium-sized,CASSRPGTGLLHRFF
TRBV28,TRBJ2-7,hyperexpanded,CASSGDRTRYEQYF
TRBV6-5,TRBJ1-6,hyperexpanded,CASTGGPALNSPLHF
TRBV5-1,TRBJ2-3,large,CASSINGLAGEDTQYF
TRBV6-2/TRBV6-3,TRBJ1-2,hyperexpanded,CASSYSWREGGYTF